The 2 T cell receptor beta chains below come from one sample, sequenced in a study of T cell responses to AZD1222 COVID-19 vaccine. The method was immunoSEQ multiplex PCR; TCRdb's version includes in-frame clones alone and lacks a portion of them. The sample has approximately 150,000 clones; less than 95% are singletons. The material was peripheral blood, obtained on day 0 of AZD1222 vaccination. The receptors shown here come from an adult in good health.

This sequence joins TRBV19 and TRBJ1-6, with no clear D. V gave up 3 bases and J gave up 0 bases, with 15 bases separating them. Germline CDR1 reads LNHDA; CDR2 reads SQIVND (reference sequence). The CDR3 consists of 18 residues. CDR3: CASSMETILSSYNSPLHF. The DNA of the CDR3 is TGTGCCAGTAGTATGGAGACGATTCTCAGCTCCTATAATTCACCCCTCCACTTT.

This clone occurred once. This rearrangement joins TRBV6-2 or TRBV6-3 to TRBJ2-4; unclear D gene. The germline V and J ends were trimmed by 2 bases and 6 bases, with 8 bases remaining between them. This CDR3 contains 13 residues. Germline V gene sequence: CDR1 MNHEY, CDR2 SVGEGT. In DNA, the CDR3 is TGTGCCAGCAGTTACGGTTTGGGAAACATTCAGTACTTC. Translated: CASSYGLGNIQYF.